A single sample gave rise to the 4 T cell receptor beta chains below, sequenced in a study of vaccination and CD4 T cells after COVID-19. Sequencing of the DNA from cultured CD4+ T cells was carried out with the Oncomine TCR Beta short-read assay. MiXCR, run by TCRdb on the PCR reads, gives a single entry per CDR3 protein. The data hold approximately 24,000 distinct CDR3 sequences, with approximately 37% observed a single time. These receptors have no identified antigens. Treatment given: approximately 9-day PBMC culture with coronavirus spike peptide pools or control peptides (ViraFEST assay). Source material: CD4+ T cells from blood, cultured in vitro. The receptors come from a human donor who had recovered from COVID-19.

The V call is TRBV10-3, the J call TRBJ1-4, with 9 nucleotides matching TRBD1. Germline lookup yields CDR1 ENHRY and CDR2 SYGVKD. This CDR3 has 14 residues. With V trimmed by 6 bases and J by 8 bases, 7 bases remained unmatched. CDR3 DNA: TGTGCCATCAGGCAGGGACAGGGAGGGGAAAAACTGTTTTTT. This sequence encodes CAIRQGQGGEKLFF.

The V and J genes are TRBV10-3 and TRBJ1-6, with D uncertain. The CDR3 covers 13 residues. CDR1 is ENHRY, CDR2 SYGVKD, per germline. The V gene lost 3 bases and the J gene lost 7 bases, with 7 bases spanning the gap. CDR3 sequence (DNA): TGTGCCATCAGTGAATTCGAGAATTCACCCCTCCACTTT. Its translation: CAISEFENSPLHF.

This clonotype has a handful of counts. V and J are TRBV2 and TRBJ1-5; D is perhaps TRBD1 (6 bases). Trimming took 7 bases from V and 0 from J, leaving 13 bases between them. The germline V gene encodes CDR1 SNHLY and CDR2 FYNNEI. This CDR3 contains 15 residues. Written as DNA, the CDR3 is TGTGCCAGCAAGGGGATACAGGGTAGCAATCAGCCCCAGCATTTT. Amino acids: CASKGIQGSNQPQHF.

The gene calls are TRBV2 and TRBJ2-5; tentatively, D is TRBD1 (6 bases). The CDR3 is 12 residues long. V was trimmed by 5 bases and J by 4 bases, leaving 8 bases between them. Germline V gene lookup returns CDR1 SNHLY and CDR2 FYNNEI. CDR3 sequence: CASSPTGETQYF. CDR3 DNA: TGTGCCAGCAGTCCGACAGGAGAGACCCAGTACTTC.